Shown below are 15 T cell receptor beta chains from a single sample sequenced in a study of blood T cell repertoires in COVID-19. This table comes from immunoSEQ multiplex PCR, and its TCRdb copy is limited to in-frame clones, with some not included. The table lists under 300,000 clones, 89% of them singletons. The specimen was peripheral blood. These receptors originate from a woman aged 40 to 50 who had recovered from COVID-19.

This clone appeared a few times. This rearrangement joins TRBV5-1 to TRBJ2-5; 7 bases fit TRBD1. J lost 3 bases, V lost 4 bases, and 6 bases had no gene match. Germline V gene data show CDR1 as SGHRS and CDR2 as YFSETQ. The CDR3 covers 14 residues. For the CDR3, the DNA is TGCGCCAGCAGCCCCGCAGGGGGAAAAGAGACCCAGTACTTC. It translates to CASSPAGGKETQYF.

The chain joins TRBV10-1 to TRBJ2-7; possible D gene TRBD1, 5 bases. CDR3 length: 15 amino acids. The ends were cut back, 4 bases at V and 2 bases at J, with 15 bases in the middle. Germline lookup yields CDR1 WNHNN and CDR2 SYGVQD (reference sequence). CDR3 sequence: CASSGKGIPAYEQYV. The DNA of the CDR3 is TGCGCCAGCAGTGGGAAGGGGATACCCGCCTACGAGCAGTACGTC.

V is TRBV5-1 and J is TRBJ2-3, with D possibly being TRBD1 (5 bases). CDR1 is SGHRS, CDR2 YFSETQ, per germline. The CDR3 sequence is 14 residues long. V was clipped by 7 bases and J by 6 bases, with 18 bases between them. The CDR3 sequence: CASGYSPDSDTQYF. The CDR3 region has the DNA TGCGCCAGCGGATACTCCCCCGACAGCGATACGCAGTATTTT.

This chain links TRBV4-3 with TRBJ2-3; D might be TRBD2 (5 bases). CDR3 length: 13 amino acids. Germline values: CDR1 LGHNA, CDR2 YSLEER. The germline V and J ends were trimmed by 5 bases and 6 bases, with 12 bases remaining between them. CDR3 coding DNA: TGCGCCAGCAGCAGATCGGAGGCCGATACGCAGTATTTT. Translating it yields CASSRSEADTQYF.

J is TRBJ2-2 and V is TRBV6-5; the match to TRBD1 covers 7 bases. V shed 11 bases and J 6 bases; nucleotides not matched to a gene: 6. Germline V gene data show CDR1 as MNHEY and CDR2 as SVGAGI. This CDR3 is 12 amino acids long. CDR3 sequence: CAVVTGPGELFF. The CDR3 coding sequence is TGTGCCGTGGTGACAGGGCCCGGGGAGCTGTTTTTT.

The gene calls are TRBV29-1 and TRBJ2-1; TRBD2 might be the D (6 bases). V lost 1 base and J 9 bases, leaving 10 bases between the germline ends. The V gene's germline CDR1 is SQVTM and CDR2 ANQGSEA. This CDR3 contains 12 residues. CDR3 sequence: CSVEGRVTEQFF. The CDR3 nucleotides are TGCAGCGTTGAAGGGAGGGTGACTGAGCAGTTCTTC.

The V call is TRBV3-1 (or the pseudogene TRBV3-2), the J call TRBJ2-2; a weak D match, TRBD1 (5 bases). CDR3 size: 15 residues. Germline V gives CDR1 LGHDT, CDR2 YNNKEL (reference sequence). The germline V and J ends were trimmed by 0 bases and 6 bases, with 11 bases remaining between them. This CDR3 is CASSQDTTGSGELFF. CDR3 in DNA: TGTGCCAGCAGCCAAGATACCACAGGTTCCGGGGAGCTGTTTTTT.

This CDR3 is CAWSAGAGNQPQHF. The CDR3 nucleotides read TGTGCCTGGAGTGCAGGGGCAGGCAATCAGCCCCAGCATTTT. The chain combines TRBV30 with TRBJ1-5, with D maybe TRBD1 (6 bases). The CDR3 is 14 residues long. Germline V gene sequence: CDR1 GTSNPN, CDR2 SVGIG (reference sequence). Trimming left V 1 base short and J 2 bases short, with 9 bases between.

V gene TRBV3-1 (or the pseudogene TRBV3-2) combines with J gene TRBJ2-7; no clear D gene. The V and J ends lost 2 bases and 7 bases respectively, with 9 bases between them. CDR3 length: 12 amino acids. Germline V gene lookup returns CDR1 LGHDT and CDR2 YNNKEL (reference sequence). CDR3: CASSQYSGEQYF. The CDR3 DNA follows: TGTGCCAGCAGCCAATACTCCGGTGAGCAGTACTTC.

Only one count was recorded for this clone. The chain couples TRBV30 to TRBJ2-3; perhaps TRBD2 as D (5 bases). Between the trimmed V and J ends, which lost 3 bases and 6 bases, there was a span of 10 bases. The length of the CDR3 is 12 residues. Germline-derived CDR1 and CDR2 are GTSNPN and SVGIG (reference sequence). CDR3 protein: CAWSGIRDTQYF. The CDR3 DNA sequence: TGTGCCTGGAGCGGGATCAGGGATACGCAGTATTTT.

V gene TRBV4-1 combines with J gene TRBJ1-2; a possible D gene is TRBD1 (6 bases). CDR3 length equals 16 residues. The germline CDR1 and CDR2 sequences are MGHRA and YSYEKL. V lost 1 base to trimming and J lost 4 bases, with 16 bases between them. The CDR3 DNA reads TGCGCCAGCAGCCAAGTTTTGGGGGCGGCACGCTATGGCTACACCTTC. Its protein product is CASSQVLGAARYGYTF.

The chain joins TRBV7-2 to TRBJ2-1; 9 nucleotides align to TRBD2. J was trimmed by 0 bases and V by 6 bases; bases with no gene match: 3. The CDR3 is 15 amino acids. Germline V lookup: CDR1 SGHTA, CDR2 FQGNSA. This CDR3 is CASSFSGSSYNEQFF. The CDR3 nucleotides read TGTGCCAGCAGTTTTAGCGGGAGCTCCTACAATGAGCAGTTCTTC.

This chain uses TRBV20-1 with TRBJ1-2, with 7 bases aligning to TRBD1. Germline V gene lookup returns CDR1 DFQATT and CDR2 SNEGSKA (reference sequence). This CDR3 spans 11 amino acids. CDR3 in DNA: TGCAGCGCCGACAGGGATCATGGCTACACCTTC. This encodes CSADRDHGYTF.

As DNA, the CDR3 is TGTGCCAGCAGCTTAGGCAGGACAGGCAACAATGAGCAGTTCTTC. This encodes CASSLGRTGNNEQFF. This sequence joins TRBV7-9 and TRBJ2-1; 7 bases match TRBD1. The CDR3 extends over 15 amino acids. Trimming removed 1 base from V and 5 bases from J; junction bases left unmatched: 5. Germline-derived CDR1 and CDR2 are SEHNR and FQNEAQ (reference sequence).

This chain links TRBV19 with TRBJ2-3; perhaps TRBD1 as D (6 bases). Trimming pared 10 bases from V and 15 bases from J, leaving 26 bases between. CDR1 LNHDA and CDR2 SQIVND come from the germline V gene (reference sequence). This CDR3 is 13 amino acids long. The CDR3 DNA sequence: TGTGCCACGGTGGACAGATATGATACGCTGGGATATTTT. Translation gives CATVDRYDTLGYF. The variable domain in full, with the rest retrieved from reference TRBV19 and TRBJ2-3, is DGGITQSPKYLFRKEGQNVTLSCEQNLNHDAMYWYRQDPGQGLRLIYYSQIVNDFQKGDIAEGYSVSREKKESFPLTVTSAQKNPTAFYLCATVDRYDTLGYFGPGTRLTVL.